Listed below are T cell receptor beta chains from one sample, sequenced in a study of blood T cell repertoires in COVID-19. The table came from immunoSEQ multiplex PCR; TCRdb's copy has only in-frame clones and leaves some out. Of about 300,000 clones detected, approximately 89% appear once; the ten largest clones hold 1.5% to 2%. Sequencing was done on a sample of peripheral blood. The source of these receptors is a woman younger than 45 with COVID-19, enrolled during active disease. Both conserved end residues are part of each CDR3. The D gene is left open where the match is weak. Some rows have no size entry. The others give once, few or many, or a class for an expanded clone.

V gene	clone size	D gene	J gene	CDR3 DNA	CDR3 protein
TRBV14	few	TRBD2	TRBJ2-1	TGTGCCAGCAGCCGAGGGTCTAGCGGTTACAATGAGCAGTTCTTC	CASSRGSSGYNEQFF
TRBV27	.	.	TRBJ2-1	TGTGCCAGCAGTTTAGGTCAGGGGACCGTTAATGAGCAGTTCTTC	CASSLGQGTVNEQFF
TRBV7-8	.	.	TRBJ2-3	TGTGCCAGCAGCCCTGGAGGGAAAGATACGCAGTATTTT	CASSPGGKDTQYF
TRBV6-6	.	.	TRBJ1-6	TGTGCCAGCAGTACAGGGAAACATTCACCCCTCCACTTT	CASSTGKHSPLHF
TRBV28	.	TRBD1	TRBJ1-2	TGTGCCAGCAGGCCGACGGGACAGATCTATGGCTACACCTTC	CASRPTGQIYGYTF
TRBV7-6	.	.	TRBJ1-2	TGTGCCAGCAGCTCGGGAAAGGGAGGCTACACCTTC	CASSSGKGGYTF
TRBV29-1	.	TRBD1	TRBJ2-3	TGCAGCGTTGGGACAGGGGAGTACACAGATACGCAGTATTTT	CSVGTGEYTDTQYF
TRBV3-1/TRBV3-2	.	.	TRBJ1-2	TGTGCCAGCAGCCAAGATAGGCAGGGAAGTGGCTACACCTTC	CASSQDRQGSGYTF
TRBV14	once	.	TRBJ1-2	TGTGCCAGCAGCCGCCTAGCTAACTATGGCTACACCTTC	CASSRLANYGYTF
TRBV28	.	TRBD1	TRBJ1-5	TGTGCCAGCAGTTTTGACAGGGGGGAGGGACAGCCCCAGCATTTT	CASSFDRGEGQPQHF
TRBV5-4	.	TRBD2	TRBJ2-5	TGTGCCAGCAGTTTGGGACTAGCGGTCGGAGAGACCCAGTACTTC	CASSLGLAVGETQYF
TRBV19	once	.	TRBJ2-2	TGTGCCAGTAGGGAGCAGTACCCCACCGGGGAGCTGTTTTTT	CASREQYPTGELFF
TRBV5-1	.	.	TRBJ2-5	TGCGCCAGCAGCCTGTCAGGGGCCCAAGAGACCCAGTACTTC	CASSLSGAQETQYF
TRBV6-1	.	TRBD1	TRBJ2-1	TGTGCCAGCAGTGAGGGACAGGAACCTTACAATGAGCAGTTCTTC	CASSEGQEPYNEQFF
TRBV5-8	.	TRBD1	TRBJ1-5	TGTGCCAGCAGCCCGGGGACAGTTTATCAGCCCCAGCATTTT	CASSPGTVYQPQHF
TRBV20-1	.	.	TRBJ2-3	TGCAGTGCCCCTACAGATACGCAGTATTTT	CSAPTDTQYF